The 13 T cell receptor beta chains presented below share a single source sample, sequenced in a study of shared clonotypes between healthy human individuals. Repertoires were generated with immunoSEQ multiplex PCR, while TCRdb's copy carries only in-frame clones and drops some. The table lists more than 1.2 million clones, 97% to 99% of them singletons. What was sequenced was naive CD4+ T cells sorted from blood. The subset was: CD45RA+ positively selected. These receptors were taken from a man aged 30-40 years in good health.

CDR3 DNA sequence: TGTGCCAGCAGCAAAGGCGAGGGTCCGAAGGTGGAGCAGTACTTC. Its translation is CASSKGEGPKVEQYF. The chain carries TRBV21-1 and TRBJ2-7; the table calls TRBD2, which could not be checked here. TRBV21-1 is annotated as a pseudogene. CDR3 length equals 15 residues.

The chain uses TRBV5-1 and TRBJ2-7; D assignment may be TRBD1 or TRBD2 (5 bases each). Trimming took 0 bases from V and 3 from J, leaving 10 bases between them. Germline loops: CDR1 SGHRS, CDR2 YFSETQ. The CDR3 is 14 residues long. DNA for the CDR3: TGCGCCAGCAGCTTGGACGGGACGCTCTACGAGCAGTACTTC. This gives the protein CASSLDGTLYEQYF.

This chain uses TRBV18 with TRBJ2-2; TRBD2 aligns across 11 bases. Germline V CDR1 and CDR2: KGHSH, LQKENI. The length of the CDR3 is 18 residues. The V gene end was trimmed by 1 base and the J gene end by 0 bases; junction bases not matched to a gene: 4. The DNA of the CDR3 is TGTGCCAGCTCACCACTCCTAGCGGGAGGACCGAACACCGGGGAGCTGTTTTTT. Translated, it gives CASSPLLAGGPNTGELFF.

Concerning this clone: An end of the junction differs from the germline gene, which may be a read error. The V and J genes are TRBV11-2 and TRBJ2-3; D gene ambiguous. The CDR3 has 15 amino acids. Germline V CDR1 and CDR2: SGHAT, FQNNGV. The CDR3 region is CASSTPGLSTDTQYF. The CDR3 DNA is TGCGCCAGCAGCACCCCGGGCCTTAGCACAGATACGCAGTATTTT.

The chain uses TRBV5-1 and TRBJ1-4; TRBD1 agrees at 12 bases. Losses at the gene ends were 1 base for V and 2 bases for J; bases not matched to a gene: 3. The CDR3 runs to 17 residues. Germline-derived CDR1 and CDR2 are SGHRS and YFSETQ. The CDR3 DNA sequence: TGCGCCAGCAGCTTGACGGGACAGGGGGCCACTAATGAAAAACTGTTTTTT. Translating gives CASSLTGQGATNEKLFF.

This sequence joins TRBV2 and TRBJ2-3; unclear D gene. The CDR3 is 13 amino acids. Trimming left V 7 bases short and J 4 bases short, with 12 bases between. CDR1 and CDR2 from the germline V gene are SNHLY and FYNNEI. The CDR3: CASTPIMADTQYF. The CDR3 DNA reads TGTGCCAGCACTCCTATTATGGCAGATACGCAGTATTTT.

A remark on this clone: Mismatch with germline at one junction end may stem from a read error. This rearrangement joins TRBV9 to TRBJ2-1; 8 nucleotides agree with TRBD2. Germline V CDR1 and CDR2: SGDLS, YYNGEE. CDR3 length equals 15 residues. CDR3 sequence: CASTVAGIAYNEQFF. As DNA, the CDR3 is TGTGCCAGCACCGTAGCGGGAATCGCTTACAATGAGCAGTTCTTC. The variable domain in full, completed from reference TRBV9 and TRBJ2-1, reads DSGVTQTPKHLITATGQRVTLRCSPRSGDLSVYWYQQSLDQGLQFLIQYYNGEERAKGNILERFSAQQFPDLHSELNLSSLELGDSALYFCASTVAGIAYNEQFFGPGTRLTVL.

The genes are TRBV6-6 and TRBJ1-1; perhaps TRBD1 as D (6 bases). Germline lookup yields CDR1 MNHNY and CDR2 SVGAGI (reference sequence). V lost 4 bases and J 0 bases, leaving 9 bases between the germline ends. The length of the CDR3 is 14 residues. DNA for the CDR3: TGTGCCAGCAGTTCCGGGACAATGAACACTGAAGCTTTCTTT. Translated, it gives CASSSGTMNTEAFF.

The table lists this clone with a count of one. V gene TRBV18 combines with J gene TRBJ2-1, with D tentatively TRBD2 (5 bases). The ends were cut back, 1 base at V and 0 bases at J, with 13 bases in the middle. The CDR3 consists of 17 residues. Germline assignment: CDR1 KGHSH and CDR2 LQKENI. This chain's CDR3 is CASSPRELAPSYNEQFF. CDR3 bases: TGTGCCAGCTCACCACGTGAGTTAGCGCCCTCCTACAATGAGCAGTTCTTC.

V and J are TRBV28 and TRBJ1-5, with no clear D. Germline CDR1 is MDHEN and CDR2 is SYDVKM. V was clipped by 6 bases and J by 1 base, with 19 bases between them. The CDR3 extends over 17 amino acids. Written as DNA, the CDR3 is TGTGCCAGCAGAGTTACCCCCCTATGGTCGAGCAATCAGCCCCAGCATTTT. The encoded protein is CASRVTPLWSSNQPQHF.

The V call is TRBV5-1, the J call TRBJ2-7; 7 positions match TRBD2. J lost 4 bases, V lost 4 bases, and 11 bases had no gene match. The CDR3 length is 15 residues. CDR1 and CDR2 (germline): SGHRS, YFSETQ. The CDR3 bases are TGCGCCAGCAGCCGGGGGGACTCCCTCGGTTACGAGCAGTACTTC. This encodes CASSRGDSLGYEQYF.

The chain links TRBV20-1 to TRBJ1-1; tentative D call: TRBD1 (5 bases). Trimming took 3 bases from V and 7 from J, leaving 9 bases between them. The CDR3 has 11 amino acids. Germline CDR1 and CDR2: DFQATT and SNEGSKA (reference sequence). CDR3 in amino acids: CSARGRLEAFF. The CDR3, as DNA: TGCAGTGCTAGGGGACGGCTTGAAGCTTTCTTT.

V gene TRBV9 combines with J gene TRBJ2-3; D is undetermined. Deletions cut 3 bases from V and 1 base from J, with 6 bases between. The CDR3 length is 13 residues. From germline, CDR1 is SGDLS and CDR2 YYNGEE. The CDR3 nucleotides read TGTGCCAGCAGCGGAACAGGCACAGATACGCAGTATTTT. It translates to CASSGTGTDTQYF.